This entry features one T cell receptor beta chain sequence. The clone's antigen remains unknown. No clone much larger than this one lies a single base away; base qualities are absent. In Seattle, one collaborating source enrolled patients while the infection was active and tracked those patients longitudinally over the course of disease. Each collaborating institution followed its own protocols to collect whole blood in K2EDTA tubes. For TCRbeta analysis, collaborator samples were shipped as frozen whole blood, as isolated PBMCs, or as DNA extracted from either sample type. The record originates from a study of blood T cell repertoires in COVID-19 (dated by TCRdb to the early 2020s). Background on the whole study: Collaborator samples came from the United States, Italy and Spain and covered acute and convalescent phases of COVID-19. The prospective study material was composed of cDNA or gDNA derived from T cells, B-cell-depleted T cells, or PBMCs. Subjects who had been exposed to COVID-19, were actively infected with it, or had recovered from it provided the deeply sampled blood TCRbeta repertoires that made up the dataset. The repertoires were made available in a free public database intended to serve as a resource for research on the immune response to SARS-CoV-2. The samples were drawn from the first 160 participants of the ongoing ImmuneRACE study and from 1,254 subjects provided by 6 global collaborators. A de-identified subject ID, COVID-19 status, age in years and sex were almost always included in the sample metadata. Where available, HLA class I and class II types were taken from metadata supplied by the sample provider and were not determined by assay-based typing.

Points the paper makes about the study in general: Clinical and demographic metadata were provided uncurated, with the amount varying by source and participant.

TCRbeta CDR3 regions were amplified from genomic DNA by means of the immunoSEQ Assay, a bias-controlled multiplex PCR. The published analysis was carried out like this. The number of nucleated cells in each sample was estimated by amplification of reference gene primers within the assay. To quantify the absolute abundance of each unique TCRbeta CDR3 rearrangement, sequence reads were collapsed and filtered. For each sample, productive Simpson clonality was calculated by taking the square root of Simpson's diversity index across productive rearrangements. TCRdb re-hosts the immuneACCESS table, in-frame sequences only. Its copies lack some clones; in the studies checked, an unresolved V gene accounts for under half of them, and the cause for the rest is not known. V and J calls and clone size are given by that table; D and trimming were obtained from the DNA. The sample has roughly 90,000 clones on record, around 82% of them singletons. The top ten clonotypes cover 2.5% to 3.5% of the sample.

Source material: peripheral blood. The sequence derives from a woman aged 80 or older with COVID-19, enrolled during active disease.

Here is the DNA: TGTGCCAGCAGCTTGGCGGAATCCTACGAGCAGTACTTC. Translation gives CASSLAESYEQYF. The V and J segments used are TRBV11-2 and TRBJ2-7, with no confidently assigned D gene. CDR1 and CDR2 are read off the germline V gene as SGHAT and FQNNGV. The CDR3 runs 13 residues from the cysteine to the phenylalanine. Of all the DNA, just the CDR3 is kept, 39 bases in frame from base 1. At the junction V is shortened by 3 bases and J by 1 base, with 7 bases in between.